This T cell receptor (beta chain) was sequenced in a study of T cell responses to AZD1222 COVID-19 vaccine. A note on this clone: What it binds is not known.

Study outcomes and limitations: Repertoire sampling was restricted to post-peak T cell response timepoints. Close to half of all spike-specific TCRs reportedly target regions of the variants that are unmutated. The number of AZD1222 recipients seropositive at baseline was only 5 to 7.

The data were produced by immunoSEQ multiplex PCR, yet TCRdb's version contains in-frame clones alone and is incomplete. Seen here are 85,000 to 130,000 clones, approximately 89% observed once, and the top ten hold approximately 9%. Germline V gene sequence: CDR1 SGHTA, CDR2 FQGNSA. V was clipped by 1 base and J by 4 bases, with 7 bases between them. This CDR3 has 13 residues. The sequences come from peripheral blood, collected on day 0 of AZD1222 vaccination. The chain combines TRBV7-2 with TRBJ1-1; D is perhaps TRBD1 (5 bases). This sequence was found in an adult in good health. CDR3: CASSLDGATEAFF. CDR3 DNA: TGTGCCAGCAGCTTAGATGGGGCCACTGAAGCTTTCTTT. Combining the CDR3 with reference TRBV7-2 and TRBJ1-1 gives the whole variable domain GAGVSQSPSNKVTEKGKDVELRCDPISGHTALYWYRQSLGQGLEFLIYFQGNSAPDKSGLPSDRFSAERTGGSVSTLTIQRTQQEDSAVYLCASSLDGATEAFFGQGTRLTVV.